These 30 T cell receptor beta chains originate from one sample sequenced in a study of technical replicates of blood from several donors. Produced via immunoSEQ multiplex PCR; TCRdb's table is partial and in-frame only. The top ten clones hold 0.25% of a sample with tens of thousands of clones, 90% to 95% of them seen once. The specimen sequenced was T cells isolated from PBMCs. These receptors were obtained from a human donor in good health.

In its sample, this clone was seen once. CDR3: CASSRGQGPYEQYF. The CDR3 nucleotides are TGCGCCAGCAGCCGGGGACAGGGGCCCTACGAGCAGTACTTC. The chain combines TRBV5-1 with TRBJ2-7; 10 bases are a match to TRBD1. V dropped 4 bases and J dropped 2; count of bases not matched to a gene: 3. The CDR3 consists of 14 residues. Per the germline V gene, CDR1 is SGHRS and CDR2 is YFSETQ.

This chain links TRBV5-1 with TRBJ2-3; 13 bases fit TRBD2. The CDR3 is 16 residues long. CDR1 SGHRS and CDR2 YFSETQ come from the germline V gene. V lost 4 bases, J lost 2 bases, and 4 bases stayed unmatched. DNA for the CDR3: TGCGCCAGCAGCGAAACTAGCGGGGGGGTCACAGATACGCAGTATTTT. Residues: CASSETSGGVTDTQYF.

The J gene is TRBJ2-7, the V gene TRBV7-9; 7 positions agree with TRBD1. This CDR3 comprises 14 residues. The trim removed 2 bases at V and 2 bases at J, leaving 3 bases unmatched. Per germline, CDR1 SEHNR and CDR2 FQNEAQ (reference sequence). In DNA, the CDR3 is TGTGCCAGCAGCTTAATGGGACAGCCCTACGAGCAGTACTTC. Translation: CASSLMGQPYEQYF.

This chain joins TRBV28 and TRBJ2-1; 12 bases fit TRBD2. The trim removed 1 base at V and 0 bases at J, leaving 10 bases unmatched. CDR1 MDHEN and CDR2 SYDVKM come from the germline V gene. The CDR3 covers 20 residues. The CDR3 DNA reads as TGTGCCAGCAGTTTATTGGCCTTAGGACTAGCGGGAAACTCCTACAATGAGCAGTTCTTC. This translates into CASSLLALGLAGNSYNEQFF.

This clone was seen a single time. The CDR3 is CASNFRLLSNTEAFF. The CDR3 DNA sequence: TGTGCCAGTAATTTCAGGCTTCTCTCGAACACTGAAGCTTTCTTT. This chain uses TRBV19 with TRBJ1-1; no reliable D call. The germline V gene encodes CDR1 LNHDA and CDR2 SQIVND (reference sequence). V lost 7 bases and J 1 base, leaving 16 bases between the germline ends. The CDR3 totals 15 residues.

The chain couples TRBV7-9 to TRBJ2-2, with D possibly being TRBD2 (7 bases). Trimming removed 6 bases from V and 0 bases from J, with 17 bases in between. Germline V gene lookup returns CDR1 SEHNR and CDR2 FQNEAQ (reference sequence). The CDR3 has 17 amino acids. The CDR3 sequence: CASSRGGLDSNTGELFF. Written as DNA, the CDR3 is TGTGCCAGCAGTAGGGGGGGACTGGATTCGAACACCGGGGAGCTGTTTTTT.

The gene calls are TRBV25-1 and TRBJ2-7; D call uncertain. CDR1 MGHDK and CDR2 SYGVNS come from the germline V gene. This CDR3 is built from 11 residues. Trimming shortened V by 4 bases and J by 4 bases, and 5 bases separated the two germline ends. CDR3 loop: CASSAVYEQYF. The CDR3 nucleotides read TGTGCCAGCAGTGCGGTATACGAGCAGTACTTC.

The chain joins TRBV2 to TRBJ2-3; TRBD1 matches at 8 bases. The CDR3 is 15 amino acids. Germline CDR1 is SNHLY and CDR2 is FYNNEI. Germline trimming cut 11 bases from V and 2 bases from J; bases unmatched to any gene: 12. CDR3 sequence (DNA): TGTGCCGCATTACCGGGACAGGCCAACACAGATACGCAGTATTTT. It yields the protein CAALPGQANTDTQYF.

The rearrangement uses TRBV28 and TRBJ2-4; 9 bases map to TRBD2. Germline CDR1 and CDR2: MDHEN and SYDVKM. CDR3 length equals 16 residues. V dropped 5 bases and J dropped 6; count of bases not matched to a gene: 11. Written as DNA, the CDR3 is TGTGCCAGCAGTAGACTAGCGGATAGTTTCGGAAACATTCAGTACTTC. It yields the protein CASSRLADSFGNIQYF.

V gene TRBV2 combines with J gene TRBJ2-7; 7 positions agree with TRBD2. The CDR3 loop spans 13 amino acids. V gave up 7 bases and J gave up 4 bases; unmatched junction bases: 7. Looked up from germline, CDR1 is SNHLY and CDR2 is FYNNEI. CDR3 sequence: CASKSRETYEQYF. The CDR3 region has the DNA TGTGCCAGCAAGTCGCGGGAGACTTACGAGCAGTACTTC. Full variable domain (outside the CDR3, taken from reference TRBV2 and TRBJ2-7): EPEVTQTPSHQVTQMGQEVILRCVPISNHLYFYWYRQILGQKVEFLVSFYNNEISEKSEIFDDQFSVERPDGSNFTLKIRSTKLEDSAMYFCASKSRETYEQYFGPGTRLTVT.

The rearrangement links TRBV7-6 to TRBJ1-4; D may be TRBD1 (5 bases). Germline CDR1 and CDR2: SGHVS and FNYEAQ. CDR3 size: 15 residues. V gave up 5 bases and J gave up 8 bases, with 18 bases separating them. The DNA for the CDR3 is TGTGCCAGCAGCCCAACGCAGGGACTGAAGGAAAAACTGTTTTTT. It yields the protein CASSPTQGLKEKLFF. The full variable domain, its missing parts supplied by reference TRBV7-6 and TRBJ1-4, is GAGVSQSPRYKVTKRGQDVALRCDPISGHVSLYWYRQALGQGPEFLTYFNYEAQQDKSGLPNDRFSAERPEGSISTLTIQRTEQRDSAMYRCASSPTQGLKEKLFFGSGTQLSVL.

The CDR3 DNA is TGTGCCGGAGGGATTACTGAAGCTTTCTTT. Amino acid sequence: CAGGITEAFF. This rearrangement joins TRBV30 to TRBJ1-1; D call uncertain. Trimming pared 8 bases from V and 5 bases from J, leaving 9 bases between. Per the germline V gene, CDR1 is GTSNPN and CDR2 is SVGIG (reference sequence). The CDR3 has 10 amino acids.

This clone was recorded once. The chain joins TRBV14 to TRBJ1-2; D might be TRBD1 (6 bases). This CDR3 contains 16 residues. The germline CDR1 and CDR2 sequences are SGHDN and FVKESK. With 4 bases removed from V and 0 bases from J, the gap between germline ends came to 15 bases. CDR3 sequence: CASSRMGTPANYGYTF. CDR3 in DNA: TGTGCCAGCAGCCGGATGGGGACACCCGCTAACTATGGCTACACCTTC.

The rearrangement links TRBV5-6 to TRBJ1-3, with D possibly being TRBD1 (6 bases). There are 17 residues in the CDR3. Germline V gives CDR1 SGHDT, CDR2 YYEEEE. V shed 3 bases and J shed 0 bases, with 16 bases lying between them. CDR3 sequence: CASSSRQGRLSGNTIYF. CDR3 nucleotides: TGTGCCAGCAGCTCACGTCAGGGGCGCCTCTCTGGAAACACCATATATTTT.

J is TRBJ2-4 and V is TRBV20-1, with a possible D match to TRBD1 (6 bases). Trimming left V 3 bases short and J 12 bases short, with 12 bases between. CDR3 length: 11 amino acids. Germline CDR1 DFQATT, CDR2 SNEGSKA (reference sequence). For the CDR3, the DNA is TGCAGTGCTAGGGACAGAACTGCTCAGTACTTC. Protein product: CSARDRTAQYF.

The chain couples TRBV30 to TRBJ2-7; a weak D match, TRBD2 (6 bases). The V end was cut by 4 bases, the J end by 3 bases, with 13 bases between. This CDR3 region has 13 residues. The germline V gene encodes CDR1 GTSNPN and CDR2 SVGIG (reference sequence). CDR3 residues: CAWTRDLVYEQYF. In DNA, the CDR3 is TGTGCCTGGACGCGGGACCTAGTCTACGAGCAGTACTTC.

The V call is TRBV15, the J call TRBJ2-1; TRBD2 matches at 15 bases. The junction had 3 bases not matched to a gene; V was cut back by 0 bases and J by 6 bases. The CDR3 runs to 17 residues. Germline V gene data show CDR1 as LNHNV and CDR2 as YYDKDF (reference sequence). The CDR3 region has the DNA TGTGCCACCAGCAGAGAAAGGGGACTAGCGGGGGGCAATGAGCAGTTCTTC. Protein: CATSRERGLAGGNEQFF.

The rearrangement joins TRBV18 to TRBJ2-5; tentative D call: TRBD1 (5 bases). This CDR3 has 14 amino acids. Germline loops: CDR1 KGHSH, CDR2 LQKENI. V was cut by 5 bases and J by 0 bases, with 10 bases left in between. CDR3 sequence reads: CASSRDRDQETQYF. CDR3 DNA sequence: TGTGCCAGCTCAAGAGACAGAGACCAAGAGACCCAGTACTTC.

This chain uses TRBV2 with TRBJ1-5; maybe TRBD1 (5 bases). This CDR3 comprises 13 residues. The V gene lost 2 bases and the J gene lost 6 bases, with 8 bases spanning the gap. Germline V lookup: CDR1 SNHLY, CDR2 FYNNEI. CDR3 protein: CASSERGAQPQHF. Written as DNA, the CDR3 is TGTGCCAGCAGTGAAAGGGGTGCTCAGCCCCAGCATTTT.

The chain joins TRBV6-5 to TRBJ2-7; no clear D. The V gene lost 2 bases and the J gene lost 5 bases, with 10 bases spanning the gap. The CDR3 loop spans 13 amino acids. Germline assignment: CDR1 MNHEY and CDR2 SVGAGI. DNA for the CDR3: TGTGCCAGCAGTTACGATGGCATCGACGAGCAGTACTTC. This encodes CASSYDGIDEQYF.

The chain couples TRBV5-1 to TRBJ1-3, with TRBD1 matching over 7 bases. V shed 3 bases and J 0 bases; nucleotides not matched to a gene: 9. CDR3 length: 17 residues. The germline CDR1 and CDR2 sequences are SGHRS and YFSETQ. The CDR3 nucleotides are TGCGCCAGCAGCTCAGGGGGAGGCCCTTCCTCTGGAAACACCATATATTTT. This codes for CASSSGGGPSSGNTIYF.

The CDR3: CASSLSSYNEQFF. The CDR3 bases are TGCGCCAGCAGCCTAAGTTCCTACAATGAGCAGTTCTTC. V gene TRBV5-1 combines with J gene TRBJ2-1; no clear D. V lost 4 bases, J lost 1 base, and 6 bases lay in between. The CDR3 is 13 residues long. Germline lookup yields CDR1 SGHRS and CDR2 YFSETQ.

The rearrangement uses TRBV5-1 and TRBJ2-5; the match to TRBD2 covers 12 bases. V shed 3 bases, J shed 5 bases, and the junction held 5 bases outside the gene matches. This CDR3 region has 15 residues. CDR1 is SGHRS, CDR2 YFSETQ, per germline. The CDR3 DNA follows: TGCGCCAGCAGCTCCGGACTAGCGGGGCCTGAGACCCAGTACTTC. This gives the protein CASSSGLAGPETQYF.

V gene TRBV27 combines with J gene TRBJ2-2; TRBD2 matches at 7 bases. Looked up from germline, CDR1 is MNHEY and CDR2 is SMNVEV (reference sequence). J was trimmed by 3 bases and V by 3 bases; bases with no gene match: 4. The CDR3 is 15 amino acids. CDR3 bases: TGTGCCAGCAGTTTCCGACTAGCACACACCGGGGAGCTGTTTTTT. It translates to CASSFRLAHTGELFF.

V is TRBV5-8 and J is TRBJ1-5, with 7 bases identical to TRBD1. The V segment lost 2 bases and the J segment 0 bases; nucleotides outside the gene matches: 5. The CDR3 spans 16 residues. Germline assignment: CDR1 SGHTS and CDR2 YDEGEE. This chain's CDR3 is CASSLGGHYSNQPQHF. Here the CDR3 DNA reads TGTGCCAGCAGCTTAGGGGGCCATTATAGCAATCAGCCCCAGCATTTT.

The chain recombines TRBV7-9 with TRBJ1-2, with TRBD1 matching 7 bases. The germline CDR1 and CDR2 sequences are SEHNR and FQNEAQ (reference sequence). The V segment lost 1 base and the J segment 7 bases; nucleotides outside the gene matches: 15. CDR3 length equals 17 residues. The CDR3 here is CASSLDYRQGPRGGYTF. The CDR3 bases are TGTGCCAGCAGCTTAGACTACCGACAGGGTCCAAGGGGTGGCTACACCTTC.

The chain recombines TRBV6-1 with TRBJ1-4; a possible D gene is TRBD1 (6 bases). V was shortened by 2 bases and J by 4 bases, with 11 bases between the two germline ends. The CDR3 totals 15 residues. The germline gives CDR1 MNHNS, CDR2 SASEGT. CDR3 nucleotides: TGTGCCAGCAGTGAACGACAGGTCGGTAATGAAAAACTGTTTTTT. Protein product: CASSERQVGNEKLFF.

The genes are TRBV5-1 and TRBJ2-7; D is undetermined. V was trimmed by 0 bases and J by 3 bases, leaving 19 bases between them. CDR1 is SGHRS and CDR2 is YFSETQ in the germline V gene. The CDR3 extends over 17 amino acids. CDR3 sequence reads: CASSLGAPLSLGYEQYF. The CDR3 nucleotides read TGCGCCAGCAGCTTGGGGGCCCCACTCTCCCTTGGCTACGAGCAGTACTTC. The variable domain in full, with the rest retrieved from reference TRBV5-1 and TRBJ2-7, is KAGVTQTPRYLIKTRGQQVTLSCSPISGHRSVSWYQQTPGQGLQFLFEYFSETQRNKGNFPGRFSGRQFSNSRSEMNVSTLELGDSALYLCASSLGAPLSLGYEQYFGPGTRLTVT.

This chain uses TRBV7-9 with TRBJ1-3; no firm D call. V was trimmed by 3 bases and J by 4 bases, leaving 10 bases between them. This CDR3 spans 14 amino acids. Germline assignment: CDR1 SEHNR and CDR2 FQNEAQ (reference sequence). The chain's CDR3 is CASSLAGRGNTIYF. In DNA form, the CDR3 reads TGTGCCAGCAGCTTGGCCGGGAGGGGAAACACCATATATTTT.

V usage is TRBV7-6 and J usage is TRBJ2-1, with D hard to call. The V gene lost 1 base and the J gene lost 10 bases, with 5 bases spanning the gap. CDR3 length equals 11 residues. Per germline, CDR1 SGHVS and CDR2 FNYEAQ. CDR3 sequence (DNA): TGTGCCAGCAGCTTAGTGGGCGAGCAGTTCTTC. It yields the protein CASSLVGEQFF. Using reference TRBV7-6 and TRBJ2-1 for the parts outside the CDR3, the full variable domain is GAGVSQSPRYKVTKRGQDVALRCDPISGHVSLYWYRQALGQGPEFLTYFNYEAQQDKSGLPNDRFSAERPEGSISTLTIQRTEQRDSAMYRCASSLVGEQFFGPGTRLTVL.